What follows are 31 T cell receptor beta chains derived from one specimen sequenced in a study of T cell responses to AZD1222 COVID-19 vaccine. Here immunoSEQ multiplex PCR was the method, and the copy in TCRdb shows in-frame clones only, minus some. The repertoire has about 73,000 clones, 89% of them found once; the top ten carry about 9.3%. The sample here was peripheral blood, taken 28 days after the second AZD1222 dose. These receptors were collected from an adult who received the AZD1222 COVID-19 vaccine.

The chain joins TRBV11-2 to TRBJ1-6; D is possibly TRBD1 (5 bases). CDR3 size: 16 residues. Germline assignment: CDR1 SGHAT and CDR2 FQNNGV. Trimming left V 0 bases short and J 3 bases short, with 9 bases between. The CDR3 region has the DNA TGTGCCAGCAGCTTAGATCTAAGGGGCTATAATTCACCCCTCCACTTT. Translating gives CASSLDLRGYNSPLHF.

CDR3 sequence: CASSPAGTTLGEQYV. DNA for the CDR3: TGTGCCAGTAGCCCAGCGGGGACGACACTGGGGGAGCAGTACGTC. The chain uses TRBV19 and TRBJ2-7, with 7 bases aligning to TRBD2. J was trimmed by 7 bases and V by 6 bases; bases with no gene match: 15. This CDR3 is built from 15 residues. Germline CDR1 reads LNHDA; CDR2 reads SQIVND (reference sequence).

This clone came up a few times. The rearrangement links TRBV9 to TRBJ2-7; weak D call: TRBD1 (7 bases). CDR3 size: 14 residues. Germline CDR1 is SGDLS and CDR2 is YYNGEE. The V end was cut by 3 bases, the J end by 4 bases, with 14 bases between. This CDR3 reads CASSDASGGYEQYF. The CDR3 region has the DNA TGTGCCAGCAGCGATGCCTCAGGGGGGTACGAGCAGTACTTC.

This clone came up once. The rearrangement joins TRBV29-1 to TRBJ2-5; 7 bases are a match to TRBD1. Per germline, CDR1 SQVTM and CDR2 ANQGSEA. J was trimmed by 3 bases and V by 7 bases; bases with no gene match: 8. CDR3 length: 13 residues. The DNA for the CDR3 is TGCAGCGCCGGTAGGGGACAGAAAGAGACCCAGTACTTC. It yields the protein CSAGRGQKETQYF.

The chain employs TRBV6-5 and TRBJ1-6; no clear D gene. In germline, CDR1 is MNHEY, CDR2 SVGAGI. Trimming took 2 bases from V and 7 from J, leaving 15 bases between them. This CDR3 is built from 16 residues. Here the CDR3 DNA reads TGTGCCAGCAGTTACCAGTTCGGTGACTCAAATTCACCCCTCCACTTT. It translates to CASSYQFGDSNSPLHF.

The CDR3 DNA reads as TGCGCCAGCAGCTCTTCAGGGCCAGATACGCAGTATTTT. It translates to CASSSSGPDTQYF. The chain employs TRBV5-1 and TRBJ2-3, with D possibly TRBD1 on 5 matching bases. The V end was cut by 3 bases, the J end by 4 bases, with 9 bases between. The germline V gene has CDR1 SGHRS and CDR2 YFSETQ. The length of the CDR3 is 13 residues.

The rearrangement links TRBV30 to TRBJ1-2, with D possibly being TRBD1 (5 bases). Germline-derived CDR1 and CDR2 are GTSNPN and SVGIG (reference sequence). The CDR3 is made up of 11 amino acids. Trimming removed 8 bases at V and 8 bases at J, with 15 bases between. The CDR3, as DNA: TGTGCCGGGGACTTTGGGATCGGCTACACCTTC. Translated: CAGDFGIGYTF.

The chain links TRBV5-4 to TRBJ2-1; maybe TRBD2 (6 bases). Germline V CDR1 and CDR2: SGHNT, YYREEE (reference sequence). This CDR3 region has 15 residues. V was cut by 4 bases and J by 3 bases, with 14 bases left in between. CDR3 amino acids: CASSPEARDYNEQFF. In nucleotides, the CDR3 is TGTGCCAGCAGCCCCGAGGCGCGGGACTACAATGAGCAGTTCTTC.

This chain joins TRBV4-1 and TRBJ1-2; no reliable D call. Germline V gives CDR1 MGHRA, CDR2 YSYEKL. Trimming shortened V by 0 bases and J by 4 bases, and 6 bases separated the two germline ends. CDR3 length: 13 amino acids. This chain's CDR3 is CASSQEGPYGYTF. In nucleotides, the CDR3 is TGCGCCAGCAGCCAAGAAGGGCCCTATGGCTACACCTTC.

This clone has just one count. The chain couples TRBV28 to TRBJ2-4; no reliable D call. This CDR3 is 13 amino acids long. V lost 8 bases, J lost 12 bases, and 20 bases lay in between. CDR1 is MDHEN and CDR2 is SYDVKM in the germline V gene. CDR3 loop: CASSPTVLAPQYF. The CDR3 DNA is TGTGCCAGCTCCCCCACCGTCCTCGCCCCTCAGTACTTC.

This CDR3 is CASSGTGGSNQPQHF. The CDR3 DNA reads as TGTGCCAGCAGTGGGACAGGGGGATCGAATCAGCCCCAGCATTTT. The V call is TRBV2, the J call TRBJ1-5; 10 bases are a match to TRBD1. The V and J ends lost 4 bases and 4 bases, in that order; junction bases with no gene match: 4. The CDR3 has 15 residues. CDR1 and CDR2 from the germline V gene are SNHLY and FYNNEI.

The chain couples TRBV2 to TRBJ2-5, with no clear D. CDR3 length: 15 amino acids. V was cut by 2 bases and J by 2 bases, with 12 bases left in between. Germline CDR1 and CDR2: SNHLY and FYNNEI. This chain's CDR3 is CASSEWQWVQETQYF. CDR3 sequence (DNA): TGTGCCAGCAGTGAATGGCAGTGGGTGCAAGAGACCCAGTACTTC.

J is TRBJ1-2 and V is TRBV5-4; TRBD1 agrees at 7 bases. The CDR3 spans 15 residues. Trimming at V came to 0 bases and at J to 4 bases, leaving 6 bases not matched to a gene. Germline CDR1 and CDR2: SGHNT and YYREEE (reference sequence). CDR3: CASSLVGRDSYGYTF. In DNA, the CDR3 is TGTGCCAGCAGCTTGGTAGGCAGGGACAGCTATGGCTACACCTTC.

V usage is TRBV6-5 and J usage is TRBJ2-3; no firm D call. CDR3 size: 15 residues. The germline CDR1 and CDR2 sequences are MNHEY and SVGAGI. The V end lost 10 bases, the J end lost 0 bases, and 17 bases lay between the germline ends. The CDR3 region is CATKWFAASTDTQYF. CDR3 nucleotide sequence: TGTGCCACCAAGTGGTTCGCGGCTAGCACAGATACGCAGTATTTT.

The V gene is TRBV13, the J gene TRBJ2-3, with 10 positions matching TRBD2. J lost 5 bases, V lost 6 bases, and 5 bases had no gene match. CDR3 length equals 14 residues. Germline V lookup: CDR1 PRHDT, CDR2 FYEKMQ (reference sequence). The CDR3 region is CASSSGRRGDTQYF. CDR3 in DNA: TGTGCCAGCAGTAGCGGGAGGCGGGGAGATACGCAGTATTTT.

The gene calls are TRBV5-1 and TRBJ1-5; D is possibly TRBD1 (6 bases). CDR3 length: 14 amino acids. Looked up from germline, CDR1 is SGHRS and CDR2 is YFSETQ. The germline V and J ends were trimmed by 9 bases and 6 bases, with 19 bases remaining between them. CDR3 sequence (DNA): TGCGCCACCGGACAGCTCTCCCACGGTCAGCCCCAGCATTTT. This translates into CATGQLSHGQPQHF. Full variable domain (outside the CDR3, taken from reference TRBV5-1 and TRBJ1-5): KAGVTQTPRYLIKTRGQQVTLSCSPISGHRSVSWYQQTPGQGLQFLFEYFSETQRNKGNFPGRFSGRQFSNSRSEMNVSTLELGDSALYLCATGQLSHGQPQHFGDGTRLSIL.

The chain recombines TRBV24-1 with TRBJ2-3; 14 bases agree with TRBD2. Germline loops: CDR1 KGHDR, CDR2 SFDVKD. The V gene end was trimmed by 5 bases and the J gene end by 5 bases; junction bases not matched to a gene: 8. The CDR3 has 17 amino acids. In nucleotides, the CDR3 is TGTGCCACCAGTGTCACCGGGACTAGCGGGGGAGTAGATACGCAGTATTTT. Translating it yields CATSVTGTSGGVDTQYF.

This chain connects TRBV28 to TRBJ1-6, with 8 bases identical to TRBD1. The germline gives CDR1 MDHEN, CDR2 SYDVKM. The ends lost 1 base at V and 10 bases at J; junction bases unmatched: 9. The CDR3 covers 16 residues. CDR3 sequence (DNA): TGTGCCAGCAGTTTATCCCAAGGACAGGGCAACTCACCCCTCCACTTT. Its protein product is CASSLSQGQGNSPLHF.

This clone came up once. V gene TRBV24-1 combines with J gene TRBJ2-3; D ambiguous. The CDR3 loop spans 12 amino acids. Germline V gene sequence: CDR1 KGHDR, CDR2 SFDVKD. The germline V and J ends were trimmed by 0 bases and 6 bases, with 3 bases remaining between them. The CDR3 nucleotides are TGTGCCACCAGTGATTTGTGGGATACGCAGTATTTT. It specifies CATSDLWDTQYF.

The chain has TRBV19 and TRBJ2-7; weak D call: TRBD2 (5 bases). The CDR3 is 14 amino acids. Trimming shortened V by 8 bases and J by 2 bases, and 16 bases separated the two germline ends. CDR1 and CDR2 (germline): LNHDA, SQIVND (reference sequence). In nucleotides, the CDR3 is TGTGCCAGTCGGTCTTACCCCGGGGCCTACGAGCAGTACGTC. Its protein is CASRSYPGAYEQYV.

The gene calls are TRBV6-5 and TRBJ2-7; D is possibly TRBD1 or TRBD2 (5 bases each). The CDR3 runs 14 residues. Germline V gene lookup returns CDR1 MNHEY and CDR2 SVGAGI. V was trimmed by 5 bases and J by 6 bases, leaving 17 bases between them. The CDR3 DNA is TGTGCCAGCAGTAGGCTAAGAGGGGCTGGCGAGCAGTACTTC. Protein: CASSRLRGAGEQYF.

This chain links TRBV10-3 with TRBJ2-6; tentatively, D is TRBD1 (6 bases). Germline V lookup: CDR1 ENHRY, CDR2 SYGVKD. This CDR3 is built from 18 residues. Trimming removed 2 bases at V and 2 bases at J, with 16 bases between. The CDR3 here is CAISEGGQRGPGANVLTF. CDR3 bases: TGTGCCATCAGTGAGGGGGGACAAAGGGGACCTGGGGCCAACGTCCTGACTTTC.

The chain links TRBV19 to TRBJ1-1; D may be TRBD1 (6 bases). V was shortened by 5 bases and J by 1 base, with 17 bases between the two germline ends. The CDR3 sequence is 16 residues long. The germline gives CDR1 LNHDA, CDR2 SQIVND (reference sequence). The CDR3 loop is CASSHPSGGANTEAFF. The CDR3 nucleotides are TGTGCCAGTAGTCACCCCTCGGGGGGCGCGAACACTGAAGCTTTCTTT.

Comment on this clone: Other nucleotide sequences from this sample produce the same CDR3. This chain connects TRBV7-3 to TRBJ2-3; the D is unclear. From germline, CDR1 is SGHTA and CDR2 FQGTGA. V was clipped by 4 bases and J by 2 bases, with 4 bases between them. CDR3 length equals 12 residues. This chain's CDR3 is CASSSSTDTQYF. DNA for the CDR3: TGTGCCAGCAGCTCGTCCACAGATACGCAGTATTTT.

V is TRBV9 and J is TRBJ1-6; maybe TRBD1 (5 bases). CDR3 length: 15 amino acids. Per germline, CDR1 SGDLS and CDR2 YYNGEE. Trimming shortened V by 0 bases and J by 10 bases, and 14 bases separated the two germline ends. The CDR3 coding sequence is TGTGCCAGCAGCGTAGAGGGGTCAGTGGGATCACCCCTCCACTTT. Amino acid sequence: CASSVEGSVGSPLHF.

The chain joins TRBV30 to TRBJ2-1; tentative D call: TRBD2 (5 bases). Germline loops: CDR1 GTSNPN, CDR2 SVGIG (reference sequence). V was cut by 0 bases and J by 9 bases, with 12 bases left in between. CDR3 size: 13 residues. The CDR3 region is CAWSVRREGEQFF. DNA of the CDR3: TGTGCCTGGAGTGTACGTCGTGAGGGTGAGCAGTTCTTC.

V is TRBV7-6 and J is TRBJ2-5, with TRBD2 identical over 12 bases. CDR1 and CDR2 from the germline V gene are SGHVS and FNYEAQ. The CDR3 spans 17 residues. With V trimmed by 1 base and J by 1 base, 4 bases remained unmatched. The DNA for the CDR3 is TGTGCCAGCAGCTTAGGGCTAGCGGGAGGGGGCCAAGAGACCCAGTACTTC. Encoded protein: CASSLGLAGGGQETQYF.

This chain uses TRBV14 with TRBJ1-2; TRBD1 might be the D (5 bases). The germline gives CDR1 SGHDN, CDR2 FVKESK. This CDR3 contains 13 residues. Trimming took 3 bases from V and 7 from J, leaving 12 bases between them. The CDR3 DNA follows: TGTGCCAGCAGCCAGTTTCTGGGGGGTGGCTACACCTTC. Its protein is CASSQFLGGGYTF.

The rearrangement links TRBV5-6 to TRBJ1-1; D might be TRBD1 (5 bases). CDR3 length: 15 amino acids. The germline V and J ends were trimmed by 4 bases and 3 bases, with 16 bases remaining between them. Germline lookup yields CDR1 SGHDT and CDR2 YYEEEE. The CDR3 region has the DNA TGTGCCAGCAGCCTCCTACCGGGGACGGACACTGAAGCTTTCTTT. This translates into CASSLLPGTDTEAFF.

The J gene is TRBJ1-5, the V gene TRBV4-2; D might be TRBD1 (6 bases). In germline, CDR1 is LGHNA, CDR2 YNFKEQ. The CDR3 length is 16 residues. V gave up 4 bases and J gave up 6 bases, with 19 bases separating them. As DNA, the CDR3 is TGTGCCAGCAGCCCCCCCCTTCGGGGGGCGGGTCAGCCCCAGCATTTT. This codes for CASSPPLRGAGQPQHF.

The V and J genes are TRBV7-2 and TRBJ1-1; D uncertain. This CDR3 has 15 amino acids. The ends were cut back, 2 bases at V and 2 bases at J, with 12 bases in the middle. From germline, CDR1 is SGHTA and CDR2 FQGNSA. The DNA of the CDR3 is TGTGCCAGCAGCTTAATAGGGCATTATAACACTGAAGCTTTCTTT. Translating gives CASSLIGHYNTEAFF.